These 27 T cell receptor beta chains came from one sample sequenced in a study of blood T cell repertoires in COVID-19. Here immunoSEQ multiplex PCR was the method, and the copy in TCRdb shows in-frame clones only, minus some. The sample lists 110,000 or so clones; approximately 85% were seen once. The specimen was peripheral blood. The receptors were sampled from a woman aged 55-70 years with COVID-19, enrolled during active disease.

The V and J genes are TRBV7-8 and TRBJ2-5; a weak D match, TRBD2 (6 bases). V lost 4 bases, J lost 1 base, and 13 bases lay in between. The CDR3 covers 15 residues. In germline, CDR1 is SGHVS, CDR2 FQNEAQ. CDR3 sequence reads: CASSSRRGSQETQYF. The DNA of the CDR3 is TGTGCCAGCAGCTCACGACGGGGGTCCCAAGAGACCCAGTACTTC.

In this sample, this clone turned up a few times. The chain couples TRBV3-1 (or the pseudogene TRBV3-2) to TRBJ2-7; possibly TRBD2 for D (5 bases). CDR3 size: 13 residues. Germline assignment: CDR1 LGHDT and CDR2 YNNKEL (reference sequence). V was pared by 2 bases and J by 0 bases, with 5 bases between. The CDR3 nucleotides read TGTGCCAGCAGCCAACTAGCCTCCTACGAGCAGTACTTC. Translation: CASSQLASYEQYF.

This chain connects TRBV6-2 or TRBV6-3 to TRBJ2-7, with a possible D match to TRBD1 (6 bases). CDR3 length equals 13 residues. The germline CDR1 and CDR2 sequences are MNHEY and SVGEGT. V was clipped by 5 bases and J by 3 bases, with 11 bases between them. CDR3 bases: TGTGCCAGCAGTGTCGACAGGAACTACGAGCAGTACTTC. Amino acids: CASSVDRNYEQYF.

The V call is TRBV7-9, the J call TRBJ2-7; 7 nucleotides line up with TRBD1. The CDR3 spans 15 residues. Germline CDR1 SEHNR, CDR2 FQNEAQ (reference sequence). The ends lost 3 bases at V and 0 bases at J; junction bases unmatched: 5. CDR3 protein: CASSFLTGSSYEQYF. CDR3 in DNA: TGTGCCAGCAGCTTCTTGACAGGGAGCTCCTACGAGCAGTACTTC.

The chain carries TRBV6-2 or TRBV6-3 and TRBJ2-7; possibly TRBD1 for D (6 bases). Germline V gene lookup returns CDR1 MNHEY and CDR2 SVGEGT. The CDR3 totals 15 residues. The V and J ends lost 0 bases and 3 bases respectively, with 12 bases between them. The CDR3 DNA follows: TGTGCCAGCAGTTACTCGACAGGAGCAAACTACGAGCAGTACTTC. Translating gives CASSYSTGANYEQYF.

The gene calls are TRBV9 and TRBJ1-2, with TRBD1 matching over 9 bases. The V gene's germline CDR1 is SGDLS and CDR2 YYNGEE. The CDR3 has 17 amino acids. V lost 2 bases, J lost 3 bases, and 11 bases stayed unmatched. The CDR3: CASSVHRQGGTYYGYTF. In nucleotides, the CDR3 is TGTGCCAGCAGCGTTCACCGACAGGGGGGGACGTACTATGGCTACACCTTC.

This chain joins TRBV5-4 and TRBJ1-1; 7 bases are a match to TRBD1. Germline-derived CDR1 and CDR2 are SGHNT and YYREEE (reference sequence). Trimming at V came to 4 bases and at J to 5 bases, leaving 5 bases not matched to a gene. The CDR3 extends over 13 amino acids. CDR3: CASSPQGKTEAFF. Here the CDR3 DNA reads TGTGCCAGCAGCCCACAGGGGAAGACTGAAGCTTTCTTT.

The chain is built from TRBV4-3 and TRBJ1-1, with TRBD1 identical over 8 bases. The CDR3 is 16 residues long. Trimming took 0 bases from V and 1 from J; bases not matched to a gene: 4. Germline CDR1 LGHNA, CDR2 YSLEER. In DNA form, the CDR3 reads TGCGCCAGCAGCCAAGAGGCCAGGGGGCGGAACACTGAAGCTTTCTTT. Amino acids: CASSQEARGRNTEAFF.

The chain uses TRBV18 and TRBJ2-7; 11 bases fit TRBD1. CDR1 KGHSH and CDR2 LQKENI come from the germline V gene. The CDR3 has 15 amino acids. The V segment lost 6 bases and the J segment 7 bases; nucleotides outside the gene matches: 11. The CDR3 DNA follows: TGTGCCAGCTCGCCAACCGGGACAGGGGGACGGGAGCAGTACTTC. Translating gives CASSPTGTGGREQYF.

The genes are TRBV28 and TRBJ1-1, with D possibly being TRBD1 (5 bases). V was trimmed by 5 bases and J by 1 base, leaving 17 bases between them. Germline values: CDR1 MDHEN, CDR2 SYDVKM. The CDR3 totals 16 residues. CDR3 coding DNA: TGTGCCAGCAGTCTCCTAAGGGTAGGGGCGAACACTGAAGCTTTCTTT. Translated, it gives CASSLLRVGANTEAFF.

The chain carries TRBV3-1 (or the pseudogene TRBV3-2) and TRBJ2-7; 10 bases agree with TRBD1. CDR1 and CDR2 from the germline V gene are LGHDT and YNNKEL (reference sequence). The junction had 9 bases not matched to a gene; V was cut back by 6 bases and J by 4 bases. This CDR3 comprises 15 residues. CDR3: CASSPRDRGSYEQYF. The CDR3 DNA reads TGTGCCAGCAGTCCTCGGGACAGGGGATCGTACGAGCAGTACTTC.

The rearrangement uses TRBV29-1 and TRBJ2-3, with 12 bases identical to TRBD2. The J segment lost 4 bases and the V segment lost 6 bases, leaving 11 bases of the junction unmatched. Germline V gene sequence: CDR1 SQVTM, CDR2 ANQGSEA. This CDR3 has 16 amino acids. CDR3 DNA: TGCAGCGTCCGCCGAGCTAGCGGGGGGGCATCAGATACGCAGTATTTT. Protein sequence: CSVRRASGGASDTQYF.

J is TRBJ1-2 and V is TRBV3-1 (or the pseudogene TRBV3-2); 12 bases agree with TRBD1. This CDR3 comprises 15 residues. Per germline, CDR1 LGHDT and CDR2 YNNKEL (reference sequence). The V gene end was trimmed by 4 bases and the J gene end by 5 bases; junction bases not matched to a gene: 5. The CDR3 protein is CASSPRGQGAYGYTF. CDR3 nucleotides: TGTGCCAGCAGCCCCCGGGGACAGGGGGCTTATGGCTACACCTTC.

The chain employs TRBV7-8 and TRBJ1-1; D call uncertain. The V gene lost 5 bases and the J gene lost 0 bases, with 4 bases spanning the gap. Germline-derived CDR1 and CDR2 are SGHVS and FQNEAQ. The CDR3 is made up of 12 amino acids. The CDR3 loop is CASSPVNTEAFF. In DNA, the CDR3 is TGTGCCAGCAGCCCAGTGAACACTGAAGCTTTCTTT.

V and J are TRBV5-1 and TRBJ1-5, with D maybe TRBD1 (6 bases). Germline loops: CDR1 SGHRS, CDR2 YFSETQ. This CDR3 contains 16 residues. Trimming cost V 0 bases and J 3 bases, with 13 bases left between them. The CDR3 protein is CASSLGDTQVNQPQHF. Here the CDR3 DNA reads TGCGCCAGCAGCTTGGGGGACACGCAAGTCAATCAGCCCCAGCATTTT. Complete variable domain (other parts from reference TRBV5-1 and TRBJ1-5): KAGVTQTPRYLIKTRGQQVTLSCSPISGHRSVSWYQQTPGQGLQFLFEYFSETQRNKGNFPGRFSGRQFSNSRSEMNVSTLELGDSALYLCASSLGDTQVNQPQHFGDGTRLSIL.

Here the CDR3 DNA reads TGCGCCAGCAGTGAGTCGGCAGGGGATGGAAACACCATATATTTT. It encodes CASSESAGDGNTIYF. The chain is built from TRBV10-2 and TRBJ1-3; a possible D gene is TRBD1 (6 bases). The CDR3 is 15 amino acids. Germline CDR1 reads WSHSY; CDR2 reads SAAADI. V was pared by 0 bases and J by 3 bases, with 9 bases between.

This clone appeared once. The chain has TRBV9 and TRBJ2-1; TRBD2 matches at 12 bases. The CDR3 covers 17 residues. Germline V gives CDR1 SGDLS, CDR2 YYNGEE. Unmatched junction bases numbered 12, after V lost 4 bases and J lost 7 bases. The CDR3 nucleotides read TGTGCCAGCAGCATTTCGACTAGCGGGGGCCCAGGGAATGAGCAGTTCTTC. Amino acids: CASSISTSGGPGNEQFF. Looking up the rest from reference TRBV9 and TRBJ2-1 gives the full variable domain: DSGVTQTPKHLITATGQRVTLRCSPRSGDLSVYWYQQSLDQGLQFLIQYYNGEERAKGNILERFSAQQFPDLHSELNLSSLELGDSALYFCASSISTSGGPGNEQFFGPGTRLTVL.

The chain joins TRBV30 to TRBJ1-1; D not certain. V shed 3 bases and J shed 3 bases, with 11 bases lying between them. CDR1 is GTSNPN and CDR2 is SVGIG in the germline V gene (reference sequence). The CDR3 is 13 amino acids. CDR3 amino acids: CAWRLSLDTEAFF. CDR3 nucleotide sequence: TGTGCCTGGAGGCTATCCCTGGACACTGAAGCTTTCTTT.

The CDR3 reads CASSSGQGSNEKLFF. The CDR3 DNA reads as TGTGCCAGCAGTTCCGGACAGGGATCTAATGAAAAACTGTTTTTT. The genes are TRBV6-2 or TRBV6-3 and TRBJ1-4, with 8 bases lining up with TRBD1. The CDR3 is 15 residues long. With 4 bases clipped from V and 3 bases from J, the junction kept 4 bases outside the gene matches. Germline CDR1 MNHEY, CDR2 SVGEGT.

This chain joins TRBV6-1 and TRBJ2-2, with 11 bases matching TRBD2. CDR3 length equals 18 residues. CDR1 is MNHNS, CDR2 SASEGT, per germline. J lost 1 base, V lost 2 bases, and 6 bases had no gene match. The CDR3, as DNA: TGTGCCAGCAGTGAAACAACTAGCGGGGGACGGAACACCGGGGAGCTGTTTTTT. This codes for CASSETTSGGRNTGELFF.

The chain has TRBV3-1 (or the pseudogene TRBV3-2) and TRBJ1-5; D remains unclear. Germline CDR1 and CDR2: LGHDT and YNNKEL (reference sequence). This CDR3 contains 15 residues. The germline V and J ends were trimmed by 0 bases and 4 bases, with 10 bases remaining between them. The CDR3 spells CASSQDRTANQPQHF. The CDR3 nucleotides are TGTGCCAGCAGCCAAGATCGAACAGCTAATCAGCCCCAGCATTTT.

V gene TRBV11-3 combines with J gene TRBJ2-1, with 7 nucleotides matching TRBD2. Trimming cost V 1 base and J 6 bases; bases outside gene matches: 12. CDR3 size: 17 residues. CDR1 SGHNT and CDR2 YENEEA come from the germline V gene. In nucleotides, the CDR3 is TGTGCCAGCAGCTTAGCGTTCGGTGGGGGGGAACGCAATGAGCAGTTCTTC. Protein product: CASSLAFGGGERNEQFF.

This clone was counted a few times. V is TRBV7-2 and J is TRBJ2-7; D possibly corresponds to TRBD2 (7 bases). Per the germline V gene, CDR1 is SGHTA and CDR2 is FQGNSA. CDR3 length equals 13 residues. Deletions cut 2 bases from V and 6 bases from J, with 11 bases between. The CDR3 loop is CASSLRGGFEQYF. The DNA of the CDR3 is TGTGCCAGCAGCTTAAGGGGGGGATTCGAGCAGTACTTC. Filled out from reference TRBV7-2 and TRBJ2-7, the complete variable domain reads GAGVSQSPSNKVTEKGKDVELRCDPISGHTALYWYRQSLGQGLEFLIYFQGNSAPDKSGLPSDRFSAERTGGSVSTLTIQRTQQEDSAVYLCASSLRGGFEQYFGPGTRLTVT.

This clone was seen a single time. The V call is TRBV14, the J call TRBJ1-6; D unresolved. V lost 4 bases and J lost 8, with 9 bases in between. The germline V gene encodes CDR1 SGHDN and CDR2 FVKESK. This CDR3 is built from 13 residues. CDR3 DNA sequence: TGTGCCAGCAGCCCCCGACGGGATTCACCCCTCCACTTT. Translating it yields CASSPRRDSPLHF.

V is TRBV7-2 and J is TRBJ1-2; D remains ambiguous. With 3 bases removed from V and 7 bases from J, the gap between germline ends came to 21 bases. CDR3 length: 16 residues. Germline lookup yields CDR1 SGHTA and CDR2 FQGNSA. The CDR3: CASSFASGPQEGGYTF. The CDR3 DNA reads as TGTGCCAGCAGCTTCGCCTCCGGGCCCCAAGAGGGTGGCTACACCTTC.

The genes are TRBV6-5 and TRBJ1-1, with D maybe TRBD1 (6 bases). Trimming left V 10 bases short and J 4 bases short, with 16 bases between. Germline V CDR1 and CDR2: MNHEY, SVGAGI. The CDR3 sequence is 13 residues long. The CDR3 DNA follows: TGTGCCATCACTCGGACAGATAGCACTGAAGCTTTCTTT. Protein product: CAITRTDSTEAFF.

The rearrangement joins TRBV6-5 to TRBJ1-5; no clear D. V dropped 0 bases and J dropped 2 bases, with 5 bases sitting between them. Looked up from germline, CDR1 is MNHEY and CDR2 is SVGAGI. This CDR3 is 14 amino acids long. The CDR3 DNA reads TGTGCCAGCAGTTACTCGAGTGGCAATCAGCCCCAGCATTTT. This codes for CASSYSSGNQPQHF.